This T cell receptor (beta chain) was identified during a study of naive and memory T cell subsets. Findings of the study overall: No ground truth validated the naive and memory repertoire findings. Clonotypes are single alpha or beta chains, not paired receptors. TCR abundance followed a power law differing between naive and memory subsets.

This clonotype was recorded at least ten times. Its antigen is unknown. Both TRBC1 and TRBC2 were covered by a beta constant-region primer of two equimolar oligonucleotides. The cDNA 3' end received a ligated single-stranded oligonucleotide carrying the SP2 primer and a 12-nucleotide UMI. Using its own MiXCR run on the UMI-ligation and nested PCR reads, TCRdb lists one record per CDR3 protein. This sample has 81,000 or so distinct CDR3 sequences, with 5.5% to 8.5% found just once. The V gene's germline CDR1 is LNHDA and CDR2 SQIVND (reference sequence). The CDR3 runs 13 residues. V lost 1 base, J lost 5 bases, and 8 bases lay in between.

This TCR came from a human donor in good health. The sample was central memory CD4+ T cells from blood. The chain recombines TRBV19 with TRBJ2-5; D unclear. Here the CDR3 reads CASSIGLRETQYF. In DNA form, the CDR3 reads TGTGCCAGTAGTATAGGGTTACGGGAGACCCAGTACTTC.